The 9 T cell receptor beta chains in this list originate from one sample, sequenced in a study of ipilimumab plus nivolumab after autologous stem cell transplantation. Profiled with immunoSEQ multiplex PCR; TCRdb holds only in-frame clones, not every one. This sample has about 15,000 clones, with more than 65% found just once. The input for sequencing was PBMCs, taken in a trial of ipilimumab plus nivolumab as post-transplant consolidation. These receptors originate from a male donor with diffuse large B-cell lymphoma.

The V and J genes are TRBV19 and TRBJ2-4; D is unclear. The length of the CDR3 is 14 residues. Germline V gene sequence: CDR1 LNHDA, CDR2 SQIVND (reference sequence). Trimming removed 7 bases from V and 3 bases from J, with 13 bases in between. The CDR3 DNA follows: TGTGCCAGTACCCCTGAGGCCTTCAAAAACATTCAGTACTTC. Encoded protein: CASTPEAFKNIQYF.

This sequence joins TRBV19 and TRBJ1-1, with 9 positions matching TRBD1. The germline V gene encodes CDR1 LNHDA and CDR2 SQIVND (reference sequence). This CDR3 spans 15 amino acids. Germline trimming cut 0 bases from V and 4 bases from J; bases unmatched to any gene: 3. CDR3 region: CASSIDSTGGTEAFF. As DNA, the CDR3 is TGTGCCAGTAGTATAGACTCGACAGGGGGCACTGAAGCTTTCTTT.

This chain links TRBV30 with TRBJ2-5; the match to TRBD2 covers 7 bases. CDR1 is GTSNPN and CDR2 is SVGIG in the germline V gene (reference sequence). The CDR3 sequence is 13 residues long. The V segment lost 3 bases and the J segment 0 bases; nucleotides outside the gene matches: 1. The CDR3 DNA is TGTGCCTGGAGGCGGGGGTACCAAGAGACCCAGTACTTC. Translation gives CAWRRGYQETQYF. The full variable domain, in which reference TRBV30 and TRBJ2-5 provide the parts outside the CDR3, is SQTIHQWPATLVQPVGSPLSLECTVEGTSNPNLYWYRQAAGRGLQLLFYSVGIGQISSEVPQNLSASRPQDRQFILSSKKLLLSDSGFYLCAWRRGYQETQYFGPGTRLLVL.

V is TRBV4-1 and J is TRBJ1-3, with a weak D call TRBD1 (5 bases). Germline V gene sequence: CDR1 MGHRA, CDR2 YSYEKL. CDR3 length: 17 amino acids. The ends were cut back, 1 base at V and 2 bases at J, with 15 bases in the middle. In nucleotides, the CDR3 is TGCGCCAGCAGCCAAGGAACCGACAGTAAACCTGGAAACACCATATATTTT. It yields the protein CASSQGTDSKPGNTIYF.

This chain uses TRBV30 with TRBJ2-5, with TRBD1 identical over 8 bases. Germline trimming cut 2 bases from V and 0 bases from J; bases unmatched to any gene: 2. From germline, CDR1 is GTSNPN and CDR2 SVGIG (reference sequence). The CDR3 sequence is 14 residues long. The CDR3 region is CAWSRDRYQETQYF. The DNA of the CDR3 is TGTGCCTGGAGTAGGGACAGGTACCAAGAGACCCAGTACTTC.

The chain links TRBV12-1 to TRBJ2-2. TRBV12-1 is assigned pseudogene status. The CDR3 is 16 amino acids. The CDR3 sequence is CASSFEDPANTGELFF. The CDR3, as DNA: TGTGCCAGCAGCTTCGAGGACCCCGCGAACACCGGGGAGCTGTTTTTT.

This sequence joins TRBV2 and TRBJ2-1; TRBD2 might be the D (6 bases). Trimming took off 5 bases at V and 9 bases at J, with 26 bases between the two ends. The CDR3 extends over 17 amino acids. Germline CDR1 reads SNHLY; CDR2 reads FYNNEI. The CDR3 protein is CASSTHLRDSGRGEQFF. The CDR3 DNA reads TGTGCCAGCAGTACGCATCTCCGGGACTCGGGCAGAGGTGAGCAGTTCTTC. Together with reference TRBV2 and TRBJ2-1, the CDR3 gives the full variable domain: EPEVTQTPSHQVTQMGQEVILRCVPISNHLYFYWYRQILGQKVEFLVSFYNNEISEKSEIFDDQFSVERPDGSNFTLKIRSTKLEDSAMYFCASSTHLRDSGRGEQFFGPGTRLTVL.

This chain links TRBV11-2 with TRBJ1-5; tentative D call: TRBD1 (6 bases). Germline V gives CDR1 SGHAT, CDR2 FQNNGV. Between the trimmed V and J ends, which lost 5 bases and 2 bases, there was a span of 7 bases. CDR3 length equals 13 residues. The CDR3 nucleotides read TGTGCCAGCAGCAGACAGGGCAATCAGCCCCAGCATTTT. This encodes CASSRQGNQPQHF.

The chain couples TRBV15 to TRBJ1-5; D gene unclear. This CDR3 has 16 amino acids. With 1 base removed from V and 1 base from J, the gap between germline ends came to 11 bases. The V gene's germline CDR1 is LNHNV and CDR2 YYDKDF (reference sequence). The CDR3 DNA follows: TGTGCCACCAGCAGAGTGGGAGCCAGCAGCAATCAGCCCCAGCATTTT. Translated: CATSRVGASSNQPQHF.